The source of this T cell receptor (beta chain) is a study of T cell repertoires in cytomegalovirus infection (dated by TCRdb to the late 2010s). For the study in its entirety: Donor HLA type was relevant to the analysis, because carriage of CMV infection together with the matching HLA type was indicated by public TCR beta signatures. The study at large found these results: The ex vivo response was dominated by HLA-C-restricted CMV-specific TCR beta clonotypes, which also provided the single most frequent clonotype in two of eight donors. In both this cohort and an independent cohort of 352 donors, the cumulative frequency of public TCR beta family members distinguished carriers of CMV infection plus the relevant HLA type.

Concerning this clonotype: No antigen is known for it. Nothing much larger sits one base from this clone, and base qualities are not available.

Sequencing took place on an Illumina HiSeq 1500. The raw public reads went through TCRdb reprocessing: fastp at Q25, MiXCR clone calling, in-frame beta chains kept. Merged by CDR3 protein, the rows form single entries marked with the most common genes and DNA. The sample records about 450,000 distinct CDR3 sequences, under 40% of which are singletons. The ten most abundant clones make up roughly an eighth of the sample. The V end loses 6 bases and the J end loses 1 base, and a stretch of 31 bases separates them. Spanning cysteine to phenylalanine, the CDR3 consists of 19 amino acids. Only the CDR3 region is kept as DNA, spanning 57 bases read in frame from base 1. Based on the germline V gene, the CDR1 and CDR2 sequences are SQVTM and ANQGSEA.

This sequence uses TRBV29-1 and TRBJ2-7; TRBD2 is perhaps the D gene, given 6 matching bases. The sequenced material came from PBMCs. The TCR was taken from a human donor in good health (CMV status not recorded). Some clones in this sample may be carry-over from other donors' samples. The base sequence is TGCAGCGTGCTCCCGGGACTGGGGTCTGGTCAGGGCCCATCCTACGAGCAGTACTTC. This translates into CSVLPGLGSGQGPSYEQYF.